Presented here are 22 T cell receptor beta chains from one specimen sequenced in a study of metastatic and nonmetastatic thyroid tumors. Not a single patient had been given any form of treatment at any point before undergoing thyroid surgery. TCRdb re-clonotyped the PCR reads through MiXCR. This table holds approximately 4,100 clones, about a third found once. The specimen was adjacent normal tissue. Receptors originate from a male donor with papillary thyroid cancer or a benign thyroid nodule (not recorded which). Some clones in this sample may be carry-over from other donors' samples.

With regard to this clone: At one end, the junction sequence differs from germline, possibly due to a read error. CDR3 loop: CSAGEAGGQETQYF. DNA of the CDR3: TGCAGTGCTGGAGAAGCGGGGGGTCAAGAGACCCAGTACTTC. The rearrangement uses TRBV20-1 and TRBJ2-5, with 9 nucleotides matching TRBD2. The CDR3 covers 14 residues. Germline lookup yields CDR1 DFQATT and CDR2 SNEGSKA (reference sequence).

This clone is labeled as medium-sized. The chain recombines TRBV24-1 with TRBJ2-1; 9 positions agree with TRBD1. CDR3 size: 18 residues. The germline V gene has CDR1 KGHDR and CDR2 SFDVKD. Trimming at V came to 4 bases and at J to 1 base, leaving 10 bases not matched to a gene. The CDR3 is CATSDPRAQGASYNEQFF. As DNA, the CDR3 is TGTGCCACCAGTGACCCTCGGGCACAGGGGGCTTCCTACAATGAGCAGTTCTTC.

This clone was detected only once. This rearrangement joins TRBV30 to TRBJ2-7, with D perhaps matching TRBD1 or TRBD2 (6 bases each). Per germline, CDR1 GTSNPN and CDR2 SVGIG (reference sequence). CDR3 length: 12 residues. V lost 5 bases and J 2 bases, leaving 10 bases between the germline ends. CDR3 bases: TGTGCCTGGGGGGGCGGGACCTACGAGCAGTACTTC. It specifies CAWGGGTYEQYF.

The sample holds a few counts of this clone. The V gene is TRBV7-3, the J gene TRBJ2-2; D remains ambiguous. This CDR3 comprises 12 residues. Per the germline V gene, CDR1 is SGHTA and CDR2 is FQGTGA. Trimming took off 4 bases at V and 7 bases at J, with 7 bases between the two ends. CDR3 in DNA: TGTGCCAGCAGCTCATATGGCGGGGAGCTGTTTTTT. It translates to CASSSYGGELFF.

This clone qualifies as large. V usage is TRBV11-2 and J usage is TRBJ1-4; D is perhaps TRBD1 (6 bases). Germline V gives CDR1 SGHAT, CDR2 FQNNGV. The V end lost 1 base, the J end lost 7 bases, and 13 bases lay between the germline ends. The CDR3 spans 15 residues. CDR3 in DNA: TGTGCCAGCAGCTTAGTAGGGGGAATGGGTGAAAAACTGTTTTTT. This codes for CASSLVGGMGEKLFF. Together with reference TRBV11-2 and TRBJ1-4, the CDR3 gives the full variable domain: EAGVAQSPRYKIIEKRQSVAFWCNPISGHATLYWYQQILGQGPKLLIQFQNNGVVDDSQLPKDRFSAERLKGVDSTLKIQPAKLEDSAVYLCASSLVGGMGEKLFFGSGTQLSVL.

CDR3: CASSQGTGDSPLHF. In nucleotides, the CDR3 is TGTGCCAGCAGCCAAGGGACAGGGGATTCACCCCTCCACTTT. This chain uses TRBV3-1 with TRBJ1-6; 9 nucleotides agree with TRBD1. This CDR3 comprises 14 residues. The germline V gene has CDR1 LGHDT and CDR2 YNNKEL (reference sequence). V lost 1 base and J lost 8; bases outside the gene matches: 0.

This clone is large in the sample. This sequence joins TRBV6-1 and TRBJ1-2, with 9 positions matching TRBD1. The J segment lost 8 bases and the V segment lost 5 bases, leaving 15 bases of the junction unmatched. This CDR3 spans 16 amino acids. Germline CDR1 MNHNS, CDR2 SASEGT. In nucleotides, the CDR3 is TGTGCCAGCAGTCCGCCCCGCGTACAGGGGGCGGAAGGCTACACCTTC. The encoded protein is CASSPPRVQGAEGYTF.

Comments on this clone: A junction end diverges from the germline sequence, so it may reflect a read error. The V gene is TRBV5-1, the J gene TRBJ2-1; the match to TRBD2 covers 8 bases. The germline CDR1 and CDR2 sequences are SGHRS and YFSETQ. This CDR3 has 15 amino acids. The CDR3 loop is CASSLARGVLDEQFF. CDR3 DNA: TGCGCCAGTAGCTTGGCGCGGGGGGTCTTGGATGAGCAGTTCTTC. Full variable domain (rest looked up from reference TRBV5-1 and TRBJ2-1): KAGVTQTPRYLIKTRGQQVTLSCSPISGHRSVSWYQQTPGQGLQFLFEYFSETQRNKGNFPGRFSGRQFSNSRSEMNVSTLELGDSALYLCASSLARGVLDEQFFGPGTRLTVL.

The CDR3, as DNA: TGTGCCAGCAGCGTATCAGGGGGCCGTAATCAGCCCCAGCATTTT. Protein sequence: CASSVSGGRNQPQHF. The chain employs TRBV9 and TRBJ1-5; 8 bases fit TRBD1. Germline values: CDR1 SGDLS, CDR2 YYNGEE. The V segment lost 1 base and the J segment 4 bases; nucleotides outside the gene matches: 4. CDR3 length: 15 residues.

This chain joins TRBV20-1 and TRBJ2-1; 13 bases line up with TRBD2. The trim removed 6 bases at V and 7 bases at J, leaving 6 bases unmatched. The germline V gene encodes CDR1 DFQATT and CDR2 SNEGSKA (reference sequence). This CDR3 spans 14 amino acids. The CDR3 loop is CSAPTSGRGNEQFF. In DNA form, the CDR3 reads TGCAGTGCGCCTACTAGCGGGAGGGGGAATGAGCAGTTCTTC.

The sample holds a few counts of this clone. The chain joins TRBV19 to TRBJ2-1; 11 bases map to TRBD2. This CDR3 spans 15 amino acids. V gave up 1 base and J gave up 8 bases; unmatched junction bases: 4. The germline CDR1 and CDR2 sequences are LNHDA and SQIVND (reference sequence). The CDR3 region is CASSIVTSGSDEQFF. Written as DNA, the CDR3 is TGTGCCAGTAGTATAGTTACTAGCGGGAGCGATGAGCAGTTCTTC. The variable domain in full, with the rest retrieved from reference TRBV19 and TRBJ2-1, is DGGITQSPKYLFRKEGQNVTLSCEQNLNHDAMYWYRQDPGQGLRLIYYSQIVNDFQKGDIAEGYSVSREKKESFPLTVTSAQKNPTAFYLCASSIVTSGSDEQFFGPGTRLTVL.

For this clone: The junction and the germline gene differ at one end; a read error may be behind it. J is TRBJ1-1 and V is TRBV19; TRBD1 might be the D (6 bases). The CDR3 length is 13 residues. Germline CDR1 reads LNHDA; CDR2 reads SQIVND (reference sequence). The CDR3 sequence is CASIRTGRTGAFF. In nucleotides, the CDR3 is TGTGCCAGTATTCGCACAGGGAGAACTGGAGCTTTCTTT.

Only a few counts were recorded for this clone. The V call is TRBV6-2 or TRBV6-3, the J call TRBJ2-1, with D unresolved. Germline V gene sequence: CDR1 MNHEY, CDR2 SVGEGT. The CDR3 runs to 13 residues. V gave up 6 bases and J gave up 6 bases, with 12 bases separating them. For the CDR3, the DNA is TGTGCCAGCAGGTCCCCGGTGACCAATGAGCAGTTCTTC. This translates into CASRSPVTNEQFF.

This clone was detected a few times. The chain combines TRBV28 with TRBJ2-5; D might be TRBD1 (6 bases). V was trimmed by 8 bases and J by 1 base, leaving 8 bases between them. The CDR3 covers 12 residues. CDR1 and CDR2 from the germline V gene are MDHEN and SYDVKM. As DNA, the CDR3 is TGTGCCAGCGGGACATTCCAAGAGACCCAGTACTTC. Amino acids: CASGTFQETQYF.

Note on this clone: The junction shows a germline mismatch at one end, possibly a read error. This chain connects TRBV7-6 to TRBJ2-2; TRBD1 agrees at 11 bases. The CDR3 sequence is 18 residues long. Looked up from germline, CDR1 is SGHVS and CDR2 is FNYEAQ. CDR3 amino acids: CASTLIAPDRGRTGELFF. In DNA, the CDR3 is TGTGCTAGCACACTGATAGCCCCGGACAGGGGGCGAACCGGGGAGCTGTTTTTT.

By share, this clone ranks as medium-sized (0.01 to 0.1%). V is TRBV27 and J is TRBJ1-5, with no clear D. This CDR3 spans 13 amino acids. The V end lost 3 bases, the J end lost 6 bases, and 9 bases lay between the germline ends. The germline V gene has CDR1 MNHEY and CDR2 SMNVEV (reference sequence). The CDR3 is CASSLRLRQPQHF. As DNA, the CDR3 is TGTGCCAGCAGTTTGCGTCTCCGTCAGCCCCAGCATTTT.

Within the sample, this clone is large (0.1 to 1%). The CDR3, as DNA: TGTGCCAGCAGTTTTAACAGGGACGAGCAGTACTTC. It translates to CASSFNRDEQYF. V usage is TRBV28 and J usage is TRBJ2-7; weak D call: TRBD1 (6 bases). Trimming cost V 3 bases and J 5 bases, with 8 bases left between them. CDR1 is MDHEN, CDR2 SYDVKM, per germline. The CDR3 is made up of 12 amino acids.

The chain combines TRBV20-1 with TRBJ2-1, with D unclear. Trimming cost V 0 bases and J 1 base, with 7 bases left between them. The germline CDR1 and CDR2 sequences are DFQATT and SNEGSKA (reference sequence). This CDR3 spans 14 amino acids. This CDR3 reads CSARDFLSYNEQFF. CDR3 coding DNA: TGCAGTGCTAGAGATTTCCTGTCCTACAATGAGCAGTTCTTC.

The chain carries TRBV6-2 or TRBV6-3 and TRBJ2-7; unclear D gene. The CDR3 loop spans 14 amino acids. V lost 6 bases and J 4 bases, leaving 16 bases between the germline ends. CDR1 is MNHEY and CDR2 is SVGEGT in the germline V gene. Here the CDR3 reads CASSSRLNMYEQYF. CDR3 nucleotides: TGTGCCAGCAGCTCTAGATTAAATATGTACGAGCAGTACTTC.

This clone is large. V and J are TRBV2 and TRBJ1-5, with 7 bases that match TRBD1. The V gene's germline CDR1 is SNHLY and CDR2 FYNNEI. This CDR3 spans 13 amino acids. With 6 bases clipped from V and 4 bases from J, the junction kept 3 bases outside the gene matches. CDR3: CASRGQSNQPQHF. The CDR3 DNA is TGTGCCAGCAGGGGACAGTCAAATCAGCCCCAGCATTTT.

This clone occurred a few times. The chain carries TRBV6-1 and TRBJ1-4; D possibly corresponds to TRBD1 (5 bases). The CDR3 has 13 residues. Germline CDR1 reads MNHNS; CDR2 reads SASEGT. With 6 bases removed from V and 9 bases from J, the gap between germline ends came to 14 bases. Written as DNA, the CDR3 is TGTGCCAGCAGCGAGGGGATACAGCAAAAACTGTTTTTT. Residues: CASSEGIQQKLFF.

The CDR3 spells CASSLAGTPSGANVLTF. In nucleotides, the CDR3 is TGTGCCAGCAGCTTAGCCGGTACTCCCTCTGGGGCCAACGTCCTGACTTTC. This rearrangement joins TRBV7-2 to TRBJ2-6, with D uncertain. The V end lost 0 bases, the J end lost 0 bases, and 9 bases lay between the germline ends. The CDR3 has 17 amino acids. In germline, CDR1 is SGHTA, CDR2 FQGNSA. Drawing the rest from reference TRBV7-2 and TRBJ2-6, the complete variable domain is GAGVSQSPSNKVTEKGKDVELRCDPISGHTALYWYRQSLGQGLEFLIYFQGNSAPDKSGLPSDRFSAERTGGSVSTLTIQRTQQEDSAVYLCASSLAGTPSGANVLTFGAGSRLTVL.